This T cell receptor beta chain was recorded in a study of cytomegalovirus exposure and HLA in healthy donors. Notes on the study in general: Apart from CMV serostatus, no immune exposure information was available. Within an earlier analysis, most TCR beta V segments proved productive either about 87% or about 30% of the time. According to the study, roughly 160 TCR beta chains were cytomegalovirus-associated.

Amplification used 60 Vbeta primers and 13 Jbeta primers. Generated by immunoSEQ multiplex PCR, the TCRdb table keeps only in-frame clones and is missing some. The profile shows approximately 170,000 clones, about three quarters of them singletons. CDR1 LNHDA and CDR2 SQIVND come from the germline V gene (reference sequence). This CDR3 has 12 residues. The V gene lost 8 bases and the J gene lost 2 bases, with 9 bases spanning the gap. Note on this clone: Antigen specificity is unknown.

The sequencing sample was made of PBMCs. The chain joins TRBV19 to TRBJ1-1; D perhaps matches TRBD1 (5 bases). The clonotype was recovered from a woman between 40 and 55 years old in good health and CMV-seropositive. CDR3 sequence: CASSTVNTEAFF. DNA of the CDR3: TGTGCCAGTTCGACAGTAAACACTGAAGCTTTCTTT.